The clone carrying this T cell receptor (beta chain) was detected a few times. These data come from a study of blood T cells in healthy people across ages. Isolating PBMCs gave at least 6 million of these cells per sample. Losses at the gene ends were 3 bases for V and 5 bases for J; bases not matched to a gene: 6. CDR1 SEHNR and CDR2 FQNEAQ come from the germline V gene (reference sequence). The CDR3 runs to 15 residues. PCR was performed a second time for about 6 to 12 cycles using a sample-barcoded 5' primer and a J-beta primer mix. Unique molecular identifiers of 12 random nucleotides labeled each cDNA. Each sample yielded at least 2.5 million CDR3-containing paired-end reads. A single record per CDR3 protein comes from TCRdb applying MiXCR to the 5' RACE reads. The sample has 700,000 or so distinct CDR3 sequences; 20% to 25% are singletons.

The chain employs TRBV7-9 and TRBJ2-2; 7 bases are a match to TRBD1. The sequencing input was blood. This TCR was recovered from a man aged 65 to 79 in good health. The CDR3: CASSFWTGSTGELFF. Here the CDR3 DNA reads TGTGCCAGCAGCTTTTGGACAGGATCGACCGGGGAGCTGTTTTTT.